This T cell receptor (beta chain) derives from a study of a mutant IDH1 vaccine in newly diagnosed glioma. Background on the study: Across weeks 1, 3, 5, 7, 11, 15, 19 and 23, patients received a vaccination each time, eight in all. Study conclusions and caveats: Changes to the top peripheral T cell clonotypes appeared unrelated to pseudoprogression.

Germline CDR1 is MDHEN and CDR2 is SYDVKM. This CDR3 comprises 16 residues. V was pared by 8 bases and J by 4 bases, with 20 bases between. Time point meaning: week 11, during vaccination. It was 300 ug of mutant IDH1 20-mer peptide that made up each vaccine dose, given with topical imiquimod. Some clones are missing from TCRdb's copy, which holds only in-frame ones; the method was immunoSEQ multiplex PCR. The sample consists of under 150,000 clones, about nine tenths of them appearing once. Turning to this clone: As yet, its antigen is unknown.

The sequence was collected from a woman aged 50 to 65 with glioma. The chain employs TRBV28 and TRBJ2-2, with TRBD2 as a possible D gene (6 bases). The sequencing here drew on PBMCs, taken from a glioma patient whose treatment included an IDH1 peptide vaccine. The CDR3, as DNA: TGTGCCAGCCATTTTATGGCCGGGAGAGCCACCGGGGAGCTGTTTTTT. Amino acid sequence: CASHFMAGRATGELFF.